Sequencing of this T cell receptor beta chain was carried out in a study of control samples from healthy donors and cancer patients. About this clone itself: Other DNA sequences in the same sample also yield this CDR3.

Germline CDR1 LNHNV, CDR2 YYDKDF (reference sequence). V was shortened by 0 bases and J by 8 bases, with 7 bases between the two germline ends. The CDR3 totals 13 residues. The table came from immunoSEQ multiplex PCR; TCRdb's copy has only in-frame clones and leaves some out. The sample includes tens of thousands of clones, roughly 89% of them seen just once. The chain carries TRBV15 and TRBJ1-4; D remains ambiguous. Input material: PBMCs. The clonotype originates from an older woman with head and neck cancer. This CDR3 reads CATSRDVVEKLFF. CDR3 coding DNA: TGTGCCACCAGCAGAGACGTGGTAGAAAAACTGTTTTTT.